This is a list of T cell receptor beta chains from one sample in a study of T cell responses to AZD1222 COVID-19 vaccine. Generated by immunoSEQ multiplex PCR, the TCRdb table keeps only in-frame clones and is missing some. This table holds around 100,000 clones, 80% to 85% found once. The sample consisted of peripheral blood, taken on day 0 of AZD1222 vaccination. These receptors were obtained from an adult in good health. CDR3s include the opening cysteine and the closing phenylalanine or tryptophan. D genes are given only for firm matches. Clone size is stated in some rows and not others, as once, few, many or a class when expanded.

d_call	clone_size	v_call	j_call	cdr3_nt	cdr3_aa
TRBD1	NA	TRBV28	TRBJ1-3	TGTGCCAGCAGTGTCGACAGGGCTGGAAACACCATATATTTT	CASSVDRAGNTIYF
TRBD1	NA	TRBV6-5	TRBJ2-7	TGTGCCAGCAGTTACTCACCGGGACAGGGGACCTACGAGCAGTACTTC	CASSYSPGQGTYEQYF
TRBD2	few	TRBV4-3	TRBJ2-3	TGCGCCAGCAGCCAATCCGGGACTAGCGGGAGGGCCACAGATACGCAGTATTTT	CASSQSGTSGRATDTQYF
NA	NA	TRBV2	TRBJ2-1	TGTGCCAGCAATCAGGGAGTGGAGCAGTTCTTC	CASNQGVEQFF
TRBD1	NA	TRBV4-2	TRBJ1-1	TGTGCCAGCACTAGGATTGTGGTACGACCGGGACAGGTAAATACTGAAGCTTTCTTT	CASTRIVVRPGQVNTEAFF
NA	NA	TRBV7-9	TRBJ2-6	TGTGCCAGCCCCGGGACCGCGAGCTCTGGGGCCAACGTCCTGACTTTC	CASPGTASSGANVLTF
NA	NA	TRBV2	TRBJ1-2	TGTGCCAGGGGACTGTTACTAAGGGGCTACACCTTC	CARGLLLRGYTF
NA	NA	TRBV2	TRBJ2-7	TGTGCCAGCAGGCGGTTAGACGTCGAGCAGTACTTC	CASRRLDVEQYF
TRBD1	NA	TRBV7-2	TRBJ1-5	TGTGCCAGCAGCCGGACGACAGGGTGGGATCAGCCCCAGCATTTT	CASSRTTGWDQPQHF
NA	NA	TRBV6-5	TRBJ2-7	TGTGCCAGTAGGGGAAACAGGGCTTCCTACGAGCAGTACTTC	CASRGNRASYEQYF
NA	NA	TRBV15	TRBJ2-5	TGTGCCACTATGGGGATGCGGGGTAAGACCCAGTACTTC	CATMGMRGKTQYF
TRBD2	NA	TRBV4-3	TRBJ2-1	TGCGCCAGCAGCCAAGCAACTAGCGGGAGCAATGAGCAGTTCTTC	CASSQATSGSNEQFF
TRBD2	once	TRBV18	TRBJ2-3	TGTGCCAGCTCAGCCGGACTAGCGGGAGCTGGAGATACGCAGTATTTT	CASSAGLAGAGDTQYF
NA	NA	TRBV20-1	TRBJ1-2	TGCAGTGCCAGTATTGGGGGCACGGAGTATGGCTACACCTTC	CSASIGGTEYGYTF
NA	NA	TRBV7-9	TRBJ1-1	TGTGCCAGCAGCCCCATGGGGGTGAACACTGAAGCTTTCTTT	CASSPMGVNTEAFF
NA	NA	TRBV7-9	TRBJ1-3	TGTGCCAGCAGCTTAGACCGCCAGGGGAACACCATATATTTT	CASSLDRQGNTIYF
NA	NA	TRBV6-6	TRBJ2-1	TGTGCCAGCCTTGGGGGTTACTACAATGAGCAGTTCTTC	CASLGGYYNEQFF
TRBD2	once	TRBV11-2	TRBJ2-1	TGTGCCAGCAGTATCAGCGGGGTTTACAATGAGCAGTTCTTC	CASSISGVYNEQFF
TRBD2	NA	TRBV7-2	TRBJ2-2	TGTGCCAGCAGCGCCCGGACTAGCGGGGGGAACACCGGGGAGCTGTTTTTT	CASSARTSGGNTGELFF
TRBD2	few	TRBV28	TRBJ2-2	TGTGCCACCGACAGAGGTGGGGCTAGCGGGAGCGTCGGGGAGCTGTTTTTT	CATDRGGASGSVGELFF
NA	NA	TRBV4-1	TRBJ2-7	TGCGCCAGCAGCCAAGTCTGGTCGAGCTCCTACGAGCAGTACTTC	CASSQVWSSSYEQYF
TRBD1	NA	TRBV7-2	TRBJ2-1	TGTGCCAGCAGCGAAACAGGGGGCCTTTTTAGTGAGCAGTTCTTC	CASSETGGLFSEQFF
TRBD1	once	TRBV5-4	TRBJ1-3	TGTGCCAGCAGCTTCCGGGACAGGGGACGAGGAAACACCATATATTTT	CASSFRDRGRGNTIYF
NA	NA	TRBV7-9	TRBJ1-1	TGTGCCAGCAGGGGTCGGGGGCTCTGGGACACTGAAGCTTTCTTT	CASRGRGLWDTEAFF
NA	NA	TRBV30	TRBJ1-2	TGTGCCTGGAGTGAATACACCGGGGCAGAGTTCTATGGCTACACCTTC	CAWSEYTGAEFYGYTF
NA	NA	TRBV5-6	TRBJ1-2	TGTGCCAGCAGCTCCGAATCTAAAGCCGAGGGTCACTACACCTTC	CASSSESKAEGHYTF
TRBD1	NA	TRBV28	TRBJ2-7	TGTGCCAGTATTACCGGGACAGATCCATACGAGCAGTACTTC	CASITGTDPYEQYF